This is a list of T cell receptor beta chains from one sample in a study of T-cell reconstitution after alpha-beta-depleted transplantation in children. TCRdb ran MiXCR on the PCR reads and lists one entry per CDR3 protein. There are 4,500 to 5,000 distinct CDR3 sequences in the sample; around 7% occur only once, and 1.8% lies in the top ten. Sample: PBMCs, mostly from graft donor cells, taken 60 days after TCRalphabeta/CD19-depleted stem cell transplant. These TCRs come from a boy under two years old who had a stem cell transplant for SCID, so the T cells may come from the graft donor. Each CDR3 is given with its conserved first and last residue. Fields, in order: J gene, V gene, CDR3 protein.

J: TRBJ2-7
V: TRBV6-5
CDR3: CASVKLEISYEQYF

J: TRBJ1-1
V: TRBV5-1
CDR3: CASSLGVGMNTEAFF

J: TRBJ2-3
V: TRBV18
CDR3: CASSPSKGGDTQYF

J: TRBJ1-2
V: TRBV6-1
CDR3: CASSDNRGSDGYTF

J: TRBJ1-2
V: TRBV12-3/TRBV12-4
CDR3: CASSRGTGVNYGYTF

J: TRBJ1-1
V: TRBV20-1
CDR3: CSAGGHPNTEAFF

J: TRBJ1-6
V: TRBV11-2
CDR3: CASSLDPWASSYNSPLHF

J: TRBJ2-3
V: TRBV5-1
CDR3: CASSFRGLTDTQYF

J: TRBJ2-2
V: TRBV18
CDR3: CASSPLSGVRNGELFF

J: TRBJ2-7
V: TRBV11-2
CDR3: CASSSGQGPNEQYF

J: TRBJ1-1
V: TRBV12-3/TRBV12-4
CDR3: CASSIQGGAWAWNTEAFF

J: TRBJ2-3
V: TRBV6-5
CDR3: CASSYSGTTDTQYF

J: TRBJ1-6
V: TRBV7-9
CDR3: CASTKGRGNSPLHF

J: TRBJ2-3
V: TRBV9
CDR3: CASSVVWVAGGQVYF

J: TRBJ1-5
V: TRBV6-4
CDR3: CASSVGQKDQPQHF

J: TRBJ1-5
V: TRBV12-3/TRBV12-4
CDR3: CASSRTGTGHDDSNQPQHF

J: TRBJ2-7
V: TRBV18
CDR3: CASSPLAAHGYEQYF

J: TRBJ2-5
V: TRBV14
CDR3: CAPYNPGQETQYF

J: TRBJ1-1
V: TRBV19
CDR3: CASSQAGGEAFF

J: TRBJ1-1
V: TRBV7-9
CDR3: CASSQGRLNTEAFF

J: TRBJ1-2
V: TRBV5-6
CDR3: CASSSNPAPGTTYGYTF

J: TRBJ1-6
V: TRBV5-1
CDR3: CASRKSGHSYNSPLHF

J: TRBJ2-5
V: TRBV14
CDR3: CASSRIHQETQYF

J: TRBJ1-2
V: TRBV24-1
CDR3: CATSDFRGRYTF

J: TRBJ1-6
V: TRBV9
CDR3: CASSATGQGSSPLHF

J: TRBJ2-1
V: TRBV2
CDR3: CASSERAGGNEQFF

J: TRBJ2-3
V: TRBV19
CDR3: CARWEDTQYF

J: TRBJ2-5
V: TRBV3-1
CDR3: CATSRQVIATGTFIRAQYF

J: TRBJ2-2
V: TRBV2
CDR3: CASQRGGTNTGELFF

J: TRBJ1-1
V: TRBV3-1
CDR3: CASSKQVIWTQNTEAFF

J: TRBJ1-2
V: TRBV12-3/TRBV12-4
CDR3: CASTLYREGEIGYGYTF

J: TRBJ2-5
V: TRBV7-3
CDR3: CASSLTMDISETQYF

J: TRBJ2-3
V: TRBV5-5
CDR3: CASSTGRRGWTDTQYF

J: TRBJ1-1
V: TRBV5-5
CDR3: CASSLPGSRLTEAFF

J: TRBJ1-3
V: TRBV10-3
CDR3: CAISETGPPPRNTIYF

J: TRBJ1-2
V: TRBV7-4
CDR3: CASSLGQVGGYTF

J: TRBJ2-7
V: TRBV29-1
CDR3: CSVEFVTGSSYEQYF

J: TRBJ2-5
V: TRBV21-1
CDR3: CASRKKTQYF

J: TRBJ2-1
V: TRBV11-2
CDR3: CASSSRRAGVNEQFF

J: TRBJ2-2
V: TRBV6-5
CDR3: CASSYQYTGELFF

J: TRBJ2-7
V: TRBV20-1
CDR3: CSARRGDDYEQYF

J: TRBJ1-4
V: TRBV12-5
CDR3: CASGLMTGPNEKLFF

J: TRBJ1-5
V: TRBV12-5
CDR3: CASGLDISNQPQHF

J: TRBJ1-5
V: TRBV27
CDR3: CASSASKPQHF

J: TRBJ2-3
V: TRBV7-3
CDR3: CASSCCHRGQSDPVTDTQYF